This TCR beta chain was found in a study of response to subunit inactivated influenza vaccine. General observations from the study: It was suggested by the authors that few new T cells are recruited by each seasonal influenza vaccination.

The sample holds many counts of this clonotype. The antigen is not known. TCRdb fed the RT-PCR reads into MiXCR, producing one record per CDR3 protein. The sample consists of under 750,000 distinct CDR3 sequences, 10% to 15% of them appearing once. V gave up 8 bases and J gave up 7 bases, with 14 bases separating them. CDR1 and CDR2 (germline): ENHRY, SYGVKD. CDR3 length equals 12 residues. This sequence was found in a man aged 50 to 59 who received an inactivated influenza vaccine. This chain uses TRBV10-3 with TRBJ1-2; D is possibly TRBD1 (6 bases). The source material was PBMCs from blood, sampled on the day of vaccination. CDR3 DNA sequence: TGTGCCATCGAGACCACAGGGAGTGGCTACACCTTC. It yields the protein CAIETTGSGYTF.